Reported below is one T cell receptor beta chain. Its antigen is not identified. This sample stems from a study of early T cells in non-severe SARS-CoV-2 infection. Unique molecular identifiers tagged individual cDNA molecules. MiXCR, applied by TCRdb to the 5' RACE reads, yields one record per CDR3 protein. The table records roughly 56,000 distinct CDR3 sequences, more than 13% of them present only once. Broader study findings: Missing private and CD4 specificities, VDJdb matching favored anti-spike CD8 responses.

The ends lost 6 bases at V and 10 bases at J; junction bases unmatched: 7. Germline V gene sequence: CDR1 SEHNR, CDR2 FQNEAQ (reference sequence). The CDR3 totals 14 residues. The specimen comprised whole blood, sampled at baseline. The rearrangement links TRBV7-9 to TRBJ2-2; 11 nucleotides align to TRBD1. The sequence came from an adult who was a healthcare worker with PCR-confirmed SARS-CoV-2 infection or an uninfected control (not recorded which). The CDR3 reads CASRDGQGAEELFF. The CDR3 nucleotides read TGTGCCAGCAGAGATGGACAGGGGGCGGAGGAGCTGTTTTTT.